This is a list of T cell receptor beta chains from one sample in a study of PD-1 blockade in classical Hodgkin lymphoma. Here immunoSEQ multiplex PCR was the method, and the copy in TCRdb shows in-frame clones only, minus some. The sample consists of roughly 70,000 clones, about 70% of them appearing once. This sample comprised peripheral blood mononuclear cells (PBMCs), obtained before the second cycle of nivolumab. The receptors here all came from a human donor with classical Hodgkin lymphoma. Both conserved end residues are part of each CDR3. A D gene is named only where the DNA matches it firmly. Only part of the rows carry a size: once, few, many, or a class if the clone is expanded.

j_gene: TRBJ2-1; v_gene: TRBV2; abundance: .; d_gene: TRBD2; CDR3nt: TGTGCCAGCACTGACGGGCTAGCGGGAGTCAATGAGCAGTTCTTC; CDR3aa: CASTDGLAGVNEQFF
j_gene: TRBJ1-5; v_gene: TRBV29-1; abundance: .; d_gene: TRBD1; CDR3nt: TGCAGCGTGGTCGGGACAGATAGCAATCAGCCCCAGCATTTT; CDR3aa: CSVVGTDSNQPQHF
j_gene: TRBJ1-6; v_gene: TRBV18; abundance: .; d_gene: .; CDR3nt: TGTGCCAGCTCACCCGAGGGCAATTCACCCCTCCACTTT; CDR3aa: CASSPEGNSPLHF
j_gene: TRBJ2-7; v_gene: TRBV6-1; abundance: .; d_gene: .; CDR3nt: TGTGCCAGCAGTGTCTACCGAGGTGAGCAGTACTTC; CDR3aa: CASSVYRGEQYF
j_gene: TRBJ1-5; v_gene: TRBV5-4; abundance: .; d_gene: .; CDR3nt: TGTGCCAGCAGCCAAGAAGGGGTGAATCAGCCCCAGCATTTT; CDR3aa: CASSQEGVNQPQHF
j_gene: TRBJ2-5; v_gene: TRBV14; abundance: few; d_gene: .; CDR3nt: TGTGCCAGCAGCCAATCTCGGCCAGGGGGGGAGACCCAGTACTTC; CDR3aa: CASSQSRPGGETQYF
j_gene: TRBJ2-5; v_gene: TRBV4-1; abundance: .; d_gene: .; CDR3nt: TGCGCCAGCAGCCCCTCCCGGGACCGCCCAGAGACCCAGTACTTC; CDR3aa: CASSPSRDRPETQYF
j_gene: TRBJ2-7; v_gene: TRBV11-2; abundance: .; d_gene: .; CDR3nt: TGTGCCAGCAGCTTAGGCTTTGACGAGCAGTACTTC; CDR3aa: CASSLGFDEQYF
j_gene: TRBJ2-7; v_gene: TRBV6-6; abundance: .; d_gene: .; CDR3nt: TGTGCCAGCAGTCTACTCACCCCGGGGGACTACGAGCAGTACTTC; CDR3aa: CASSLLTPGDYEQYF
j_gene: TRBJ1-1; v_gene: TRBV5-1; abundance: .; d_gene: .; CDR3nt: TGCGCCAGCAGCTCTGGACAGCCGGGCGCTGAAGCTTTCTTT; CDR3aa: CASSSGQPGAEAFF
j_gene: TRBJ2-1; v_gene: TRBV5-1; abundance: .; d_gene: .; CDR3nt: TGCGCCAGCAGCCCCTGGGGTCCCGGGAGTGAGCAGTTCTTC; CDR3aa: CASSPWGPGSEQFF
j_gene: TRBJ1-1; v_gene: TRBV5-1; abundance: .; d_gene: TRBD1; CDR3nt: TGCGCCAGCAGCCTAAGGACAGGGGAGACTGAAGCTTTCTTT; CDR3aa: CASSLRTGETEAFF
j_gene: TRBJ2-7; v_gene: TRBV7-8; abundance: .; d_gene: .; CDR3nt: TGTGCCAGCAGCCCTCGCGAAGGGCCGTACGAGCAGTACTTC; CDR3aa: CASSPREGPYEQYF
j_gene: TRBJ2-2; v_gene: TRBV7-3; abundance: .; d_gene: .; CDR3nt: TGTGCCAGCAGCTTAGAACTAGTTGGTGGCACCGGGGAGCTGTTTTTT; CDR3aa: CASSLELVGGTGELFF
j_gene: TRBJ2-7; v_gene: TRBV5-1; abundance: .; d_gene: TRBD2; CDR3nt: TGCGCCAGCAGTCCATGGGAGGGAGCCTACGAGCAGTACTTC; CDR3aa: CASSPWEGAYEQYF
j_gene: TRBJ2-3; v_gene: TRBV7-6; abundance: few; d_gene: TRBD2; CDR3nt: TGTGCCAGCAGCTTAGGAGCGGGAGGGCCAGCAGATACGCAGTATTTT; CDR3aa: CASSLGAGGPADTQYF
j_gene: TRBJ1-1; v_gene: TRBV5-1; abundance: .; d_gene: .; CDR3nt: TGCGCCAGCAGCTTAATTCAGGGGATGAACACTGAAGCTTTCTTT; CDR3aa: CASSLIQGMNTEAFF
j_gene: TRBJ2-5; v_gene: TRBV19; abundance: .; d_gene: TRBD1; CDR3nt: TGTGCCAGTAGTCCGACAGGGCTGGAGACCCAGTACTTC; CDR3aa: CASSPTGLETQYF
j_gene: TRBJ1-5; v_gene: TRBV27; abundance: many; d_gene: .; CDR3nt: TGTGCCAGCAGTTTATCAGGGATCCAGCCCCAGCATTTT; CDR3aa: CASSLSGIQPQHF
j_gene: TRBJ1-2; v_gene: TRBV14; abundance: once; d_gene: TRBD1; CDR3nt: TGTGCCAGCAGCTCGACAGGGAAGGATGGCTACACCTTC; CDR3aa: CASSSTGKDGYTF
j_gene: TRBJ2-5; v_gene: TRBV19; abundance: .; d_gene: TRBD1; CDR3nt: TGTGCCAGTAGAAGTCTTGGGGACAGCCAAGAGACCCAGTACTTC; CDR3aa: CASRSLGDSQETQYF
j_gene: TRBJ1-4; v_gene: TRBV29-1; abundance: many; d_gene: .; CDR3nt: TGCAGCGTTTACGGCGCCGAAGAAAAACTGTTTTTT; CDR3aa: CSVYGAEEKLFF
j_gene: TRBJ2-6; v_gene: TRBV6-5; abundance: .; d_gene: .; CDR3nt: TGTGCCAGCAGTTACGGGGTCTCTGGGGCCAACGTCCTGACTTTC; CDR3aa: CASSYGVSGANVLTF
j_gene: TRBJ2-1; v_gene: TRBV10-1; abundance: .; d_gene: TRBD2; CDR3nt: TGCGCCAGCAGTGGTCTTATAGCGGGAGGCTACAATGAGCAGTTCTTC; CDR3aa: CASSGLIAGGYNEQFF
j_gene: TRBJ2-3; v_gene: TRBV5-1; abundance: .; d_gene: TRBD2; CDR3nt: TGCGCCAGCAGCTCGTGGACTAGCCCGCCAGATACGCAGTATTTT; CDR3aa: CASSSWTSPPDTQYF
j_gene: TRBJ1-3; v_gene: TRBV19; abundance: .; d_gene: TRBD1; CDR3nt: TGTGCCAGTAGACGGGACAGGAGTTCTGGAAACACCATATATTTT; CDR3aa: CASRRDRSSGNTIYF
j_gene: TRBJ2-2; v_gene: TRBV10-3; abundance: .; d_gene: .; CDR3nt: TGTGCCATCAGGGTTGAGGATGTAGGGATTTACACCGGGGAGCTGTTTTTT; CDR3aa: CAIRVEDVGIYTGELFF
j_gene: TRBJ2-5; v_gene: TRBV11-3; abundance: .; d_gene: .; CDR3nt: TGTGCCAGCAGCTTAGTAATTTGGTGGGAGTGGGGGGAGACCCAGTACTTC; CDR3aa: CASSLVIWWEWGETQYF
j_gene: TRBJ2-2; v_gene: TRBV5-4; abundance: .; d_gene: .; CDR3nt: TGTGCCAGCAGCCGGACTCGAAACAACATTGACACCGGGGAGCTGTTTTTT; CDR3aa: CASSRTRNNIDTGELFF
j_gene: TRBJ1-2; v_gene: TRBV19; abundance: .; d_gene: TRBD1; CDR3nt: TGTGCCAGTAGCCATACCGGGACAGGGTATGGCTACACCTTC; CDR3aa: CASSHTGTGYGYTF
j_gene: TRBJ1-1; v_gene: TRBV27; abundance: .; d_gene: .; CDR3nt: TGTGCCAGCAGCCTCAGGGGTCTGAACACTGAAGCTTTCTTT; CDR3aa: CASSLRGLNTEAFF
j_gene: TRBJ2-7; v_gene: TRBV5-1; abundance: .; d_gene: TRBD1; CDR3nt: TGCGCCAGCAGCTTATGGACAGGCGGGTACGAGCAGTACTTC; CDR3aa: CASSLWTGGYEQYF
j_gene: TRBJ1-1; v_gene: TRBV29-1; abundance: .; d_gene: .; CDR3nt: TGCAGCGGGGGCACTGAAGCTTTCTTT; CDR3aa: CSGGTEAFF
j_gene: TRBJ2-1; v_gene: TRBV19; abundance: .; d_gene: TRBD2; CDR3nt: TGTGCCAGTAGTGCGACTAGCGGGAGGTATGAGCAGTTCTTC; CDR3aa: CASSATSGRYEQFF
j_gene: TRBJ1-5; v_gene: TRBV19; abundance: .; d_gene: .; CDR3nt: TGTGCCAGCACTACTACATGGGGGGGAACGAGCAATCAGCCCCAGCATTTT; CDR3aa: CASTTTWGGTSNQPQHF